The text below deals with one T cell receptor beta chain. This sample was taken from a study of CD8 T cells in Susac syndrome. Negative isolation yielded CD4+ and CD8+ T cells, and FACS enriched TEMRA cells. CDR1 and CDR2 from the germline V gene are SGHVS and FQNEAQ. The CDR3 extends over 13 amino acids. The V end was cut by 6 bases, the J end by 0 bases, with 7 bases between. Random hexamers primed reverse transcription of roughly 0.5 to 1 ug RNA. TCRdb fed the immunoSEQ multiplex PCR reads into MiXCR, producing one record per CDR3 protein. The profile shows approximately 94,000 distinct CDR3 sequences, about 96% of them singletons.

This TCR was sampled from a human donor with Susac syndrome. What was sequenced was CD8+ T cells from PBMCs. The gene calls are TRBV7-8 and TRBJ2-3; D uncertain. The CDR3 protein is CASRPGSTDTQYF. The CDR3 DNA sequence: TGTGCCAGCAGGCCCGGAAGCACAGATACGCAGTATTTT.